What follows is one TCR beta chain and its context. Its antigen is still unknown. Using unique molecular identifiers, the investigators prepared the TCRbeta library. TCRdb ran MiXCR on the PCR reads and lists one entry per CDR3 protein. The sample has 780,000 or so distinct CDR3 sequences; 16% are singletons. The record originates from a study of T-cell reconstitution after alpha-beta-depleted transplantation in children. Study observations and caveats: Some patients' high day-60 TCRbeta diversity was traced to surviving recipient T cells and thymic progenitors. Reportedly, alpha-beta T cells present about two months post-transplant originated from several hundred expanded clones of graft origin. A year had passed since transplant, and T-cell counts and diversity by then came mostly from newly produced T cells.

This specimen consisted of PBMCs, mostly from graft donor cells, obtained 360 days after TCRalphabeta/CD19-depleted stem cell transplant. The clonotype comes from a male patient between 10 and 17 years old who had a stem cell transplant for acute lymphoblastic leukemia, so the T cells may come from the graft donor.

The CDR3 here is CATSRDQGGTGELFF. The CDR3 DNA follows: TGTGCCACCAGCAGAGATCAGGGCGGGACCGGGGAGCTGTTTTTT. The chain recombines TRBV15 with TRBJ2-2; tentatively, D is TRBD1 or TRBD2 (5 bases each). With 0 bases removed from V and 5 bases from J, the gap between germline ends came to 10 bases. The CDR3 runs 15 residues. CDR1 is LNHNV, CDR2 YYDKDF, per germline (reference sequence).